Below, 25 T cell receptor beta chains from the same sample are listed, as sequenced in a study of T cell repertoires in cytomegalovirus infection. These TCRs' antigens remain unknown. TCRdb fed the reads into MiXCR, producing one record per CDR3 protein. The data show 450,000 to 600,000 distinct CDR3 sequences, with 40% to 50% seen just once and 43% held by the top ten. Specimen: cultured PBMCs, collected from culture after CMV antigen stimulation. The origin of the receptors is a human donor in good health (CMV status not recorded). Some clones in this sample may be carry-over from other donors' samples.

This clonotype was found once. The chain is built from TRBV5-6 and TRBJ2-5, with D possibly being TRBD1 or TRBD2 (6 bases each). Between the trimmed V and J ends, which lost 0 bases and 2 bases, there was a span of 14 bases. CDR3 size: 16 residues. Germline V gene sequence: CDR1 SGHDT, CDR2 YYEEEE. CDR3: CASSLAGGLWQETQYF. The CDR3 DNA is TGTGCCAGCAGCTTGGCCGGGGGCTTATGGCAAGAGACCCAGTACTTC.

This clonotype was detected many times. This rearrangement joins TRBV7-8 to TRBJ2-1, with D hard to call. V was shortened by 4 bases and J by 0 bases, with 16 bases between the two germline ends. The CDR3 spans 17 residues. Germline loops: CDR1 SGHVS, CDR2 FQNEAQ. CDR3 in DNA: TGTGCCAGCAGCTCAAACATCCCTTACTTCTCCTACAATGAGCAGTTCTTC. This translates into CASSSNIPYFSYNEQFF. Full variable domain (remainder filled in from reference TRBV7-8 and TRBJ2-1): GAGVSQSPRYKVAKRGQDVALRCDPISGHVSLFWYQQALGQGPEFLTYFQNEAQLDKSGLPSDRFFAERPEGSVSTLKIQRTQQEDSAVYLCASSSNIPYFSYNEQFFGPGTRLTVL.

With regard to this clonotype: Compared with germline, one end of the junction differs, possibly owing to a read error. The rearrangement uses TRBV7-2 and TRBJ1-2, with 8 bases fitting TRBD1. This CDR3 is 15 amino acids long. Germline CDR1 and CDR2: SGHTA and FQGNSA. Here the CDR3 reads CASSPAAGGGYVYTF. As DNA, the CDR3 is TGTGCCAGCAGCCCCGCGGCAGGGGGCGGGTATGTCTACACCTTC. The full variable domain, with the rest looked up from reference TRBV7-2 and TRBJ1-2, is GAGVSQSPSNKVTEKGKDVELRCDPISGHTALYWYRQSLGQGLEFLIYFQGNSAPDKSGLPSDRFSAERTGGSVSTLTIQRTQQEDSAVYLCASSPAAGGGYVYTFGSGTRLTVV.

This clonotype was seen a handful of times. V is TRBV19 and J is TRBJ2-5, with 7 bases fitting TRBD1. The CDR3 is 13 residues long. V lost 6 bases and J lost 3; bases outside the gene matches: 4. The germline gives CDR1 LNHDA, CDR2 SQIVND (reference sequence). CDR3 DNA sequence: TGTGCCAGTAGCCCTGACAGGGAAGAGACCCAGTACTTC. Translated, it gives CASSPDREETQYF.

The CDR3 DNA sequence: TGTGCCATCAGGGGGAGTCGGGAGCAGTTCTTC. Protein product: CAIRGSREQFF. V is TRBV10-3 and J is TRBJ2-1; tentatively, D is TRBD2 (5 bases). The CDR3 is 11 residues long. Trimming cost V 6 bases and J 10 bases, with 10 bases left between them. Germline V gene lookup returns CDR1 ENHRY and CDR2 SYGVKD.

This chain uses TRBV4-1 with TRBJ1-3; D not certain. V lost 1 base, J lost 0 bases, and 10 bases lay in between. Germline CDR1 MGHRA, CDR2 YSYEKL. The CDR3 is 16 amino acids. CDR3 nucleotide sequence: TGCGCCAGCAGCCAAGGGGAGGGCCGCTCTGGAAACACCATATATTTT. Its protein is CASSQGEGRSGNTIYF.

The chain recombines TRBV2 with TRBJ2-1; D gene uncertain. Germline CDR1 SNHLY, CDR2 FYNNEI. Trimming shortened V by 4 bases and J by 3 bases, and 13 bases separated the two germline ends. The CDR3 covers 15 residues. The CDR3 nucleotides read TGTGCCAGCAGTGTGGCAGATGGGTTCTACAATGAGCAGTTCTTC. It encodes CASSVADGFYNEQFF.

The rearrangement uses TRBV19 and TRBJ1-4; D remains ambiguous. This CDR3 has 15 amino acids. V gave up 5 bases and J gave up 0 bases, with 10 bases separating them. Germline V gives CDR1 LNHDA, CDR2 SQIVND (reference sequence). CDR3 nucleotides: TGTGCCAGTAGTCGGCGGTTACCAACTAATGAAAAACTGTTTTTT. Amino acids: CASSRRLPTNEKLFF.

In this sample, this clonotype turned up a few times. V is TRBV19 and J is TRBJ2-2, with a weak D call TRBD2 (6 bases). Trimming pared 4 bases from V and 4 bases from J, leaving 16 bases between. Germline loops: CDR1 LNHDA, CDR2 SQIVND (reference sequence). The CDR3 spans 16 residues. CDR3 sequence (DNA): TGTGCCAGTAGTACAGGCCGGGGGTCGGGCACCGGGGAGCTGTTTTTT. Protein sequence: CASSTGRGSGTGELFF.

V and J are TRBV4-1 and TRBJ2-3, with 9 bases fitting TRBD1. V lost 3 bases and J lost 0; bases outside the gene matches: 7. The CDR3 covers 17 residues. CDR1 and CDR2 from the germline V gene are MGHRA and YSYEKL. The CDR3 bases are TGCGCCAGCAGCCAGGACCACAGGGGGCGAAGCACAGATACGCAGTATTTT. This translates into CASSQDHRGRSTDTQYF.

The gene calls are TRBV12-3 or TRBV12-4 and TRBJ2-2; 7 bases line up with TRBD2. This CDR3 region has 14 residues. V gave up 7 bases and J gave up 6 bases; unmatched junction bases: 8. The CDR3 DNA reads TGTGCCAGCACCCGGGGGGTTGCGGCCGGGGAGCTGTTTTTT. Translation gives CASTRGVAAGELFF.

This clonotype has ten or more counts. The chain uses TRBV7-2 and TRBJ2-5, with D hard to call. This CDR3 region has 15 residues. CDR1 and CDR2 (germline): SGHTA, FQGNSA. Trimming left V 2 bases short and J 2 bases short, with 12 bases between. The CDR3 DNA reads as TGTGCCAGCAGCTTACGGTCCGGTCTACAAGAGACCCAGTACTTC. Residues: CASSLRSGLQETQYF.

Comments on this clonotype: Given the absence of the conserved phenylalanine or tryptophan at the CDR3 end, a read error is likely. V is TRBV4-2 and J is TRBJ1-6; D is undetermined. The germline CDR1 and CDR2 sequences are LGHNA and YNFKEQ. With 1 base removed from V and 7 bases from J, the gap between germline ends came to 11 bases. The CDR3 covers 15 residues. The CDR3 loop is CASSQGFRANSPLHL. The CDR3 DNA reads TGTGCCAGCAGCCAAGGGTTTAGGGCCAATTCACCCCTCCACTTA.

V is TRBV12-3 or TRBV12-4 and J is TRBJ2-7, with 8 bases fitting TRBD1. The CDR3 is 16 residues long. V shed 5 bases, J shed 2 bases, and the junction held 11 bases outside the gene matches. The CDR3 reads CASSRTGNLLAYEQYF. CDR3 nucleotides: TGTGCCAGCAGTCGGACAGGGAACCTTCTAGCCTACGAGCAGTACTTC.

The V and J genes are TRBV7-8 and TRBJ2-1, with 16 bases that match TRBD2. This CDR3 has 18 amino acids. V gave up 3 bases and J gave up 1 base; unmatched junction bases: 3. CDR1 and CDR2 from the germline V gene are SGHVS and FQNEAQ. The DNA of the CDR3 is TGTGCCAGCAGCTTCCAGGGACTAGCGGGAGGGTCCTACAATGAGCAGTTCTTC. It translates to CASSFQGLAGGSYNEQFF.

This clonotype was observed a few times. This chain joins TRBV7-2 and TRBJ2-1, with 9 bases that match TRBD2. Germline trimming cut 6 bases from V and 10 bases from J; bases unmatched to any gene: 7. This CDR3 region has 13 residues. Germline lookup yields CDR1 SGHTA and CDR2 FQGNSA. This CDR3 reads CASRRGGAWEQFF. The CDR3 DNA reads as TGTGCCAGCAGGCGGGGGGGGGCATGGGAGCAGTTCTTC. Full variable domain (rest looked up from reference TRBV7-2 and TRBJ2-1): GAGVSQSPSNKVTEKGKDVELRCDPISGHTALYWYRQSLGQGLEFLIYFQGNSAPDKSGLPSDRFSAERTGGSVSTLTIQRTQQEDSAVYLCASRRGGAWEQFFGPGTRLTVL.

This clonotype was seen a single time. The rearrangement uses TRBV4-1 and TRBJ2-5, with unresolved D. V was pared by 0 bases and J by 5 bases, with 13 bases between. In germline, CDR1 is MGHRA, CDR2 YSYEKL. There are 15 residues in the CDR3. As DNA, the CDR3 is TGCGCCAGCAGCCAAGAGTGGGTCCCCCTGGAGACCCAGTACTTC. The encoded protein is CASSQEWVPLETQYF.

This clonotype showed up many times. This chain joins TRBV7-2 and TRBJ2-7; 11 nucleotides line up with TRBD1. CDR1 is SGHTA and CDR2 is FQGNSA in the germline V gene. Germline trimming cut 6 bases from V and 2 bases from J; bases unmatched to any gene: 0. The CDR3 runs 13 residues. DNA of the CDR3: TGTGCCAGCAGGGGACAGGGGGCCTACGAGCAGTACTTC. Translated: CASRGQGAYEQYF.

This clonotype has only a few counts. V gene TRBV7-2 combines with J gene TRBJ1-2, with 8 bases aligning to TRBD1. Unmatched junction bases numbered 6, after V lost 1 base and J lost 8 bases. Germline CDR1 reads SGHTA; CDR2 reads FQGNSA. The CDR3 sequence is 14 residues long. CDR3 DNA: TGTGCCAGCAGCTTAGTAACAGGGGGTGGAGGCTACACCTTC. It translates to CASSLVTGGGGYTF.

In its sample, this clonotype was seen a few times. This chain joins TRBV27 and TRBJ2-3, with D maybe TRBD1 (6 bases). The CDR3 runs to 14 residues. CDR1 and CDR2 from the germline V gene are MNHEY and SMNVEV (reference sequence). The V and J ends lost 5 bases and 9 bases respectively, with 18 bases between them. CDR3 protein: CASSPQGIGVTQYF. CDR3 bases: TGTGCCAGCAGTCCACAGGGAATCGGAGTGACGCAGTATTTT.

This clonotype was seen a few times. The chain is built from TRBV6-6 and TRBJ1-2; D remains unclear. The CDR3 has 14 residues. The germline V gene encodes CDR1 MNHNY and CDR2 SVGAGI (reference sequence). Trimming stripped 10 bases from V and 2 bases from J, with 17 bases between. CDR3 protein: CATLPPGRNYGYTF. CDR3 nucleotides: TGTGCCACCCTCCCTCCGGGCAGGAACTATGGCTACACCTTC.

The V call is TRBV7-6, the J call TRBJ2-2; D is undetermined. CDR3 length equals 15 residues. Germline V gene data show CDR1 as SGHVS and CDR2 as FNYEAQ. Trimming cost V 4 bases and J 0 bases, with 9 bases left between them. The chain's CDR3 is CASSSVAPNTGELFF. The CDR3 bases are TGTGCCAGCAGCTCAGTGGCTCCGAACACCGGGGAGCTGTTTTTT.

This clonotype was counted at least ten times. The CDR3 reads CASSLGGSGGTDTQYF. CDR3 in DNA: TGTGCCAGCAGCTTAGGGGGAAGCGGGGGCACAGATACGCAGTATTTT. This sequence joins TRBV7-2 and TRBJ2-3; TRBD2 aligns across 7 bases. This CDR3 comprises 16 residues. Germline assignment: CDR1 SGHTA and CDR2 FQGNSA. Losses at the gene ends were 1 base for V and 1 base for J; bases not matched to a gene: 5. Looking up the rest from reference TRBV7-2 and TRBJ2-3 gives the full variable domain: GAGVSQSPSNKVTEKGKDVELRCDPISGHTALYWYRQSLGQGLEFLIYFQGNSAPDKSGLPSDRFSAERTGGSVSTLTIQRTQQEDSAVYLCASSLGGSGGTDTQYFGPGTRLTVL.

In DNA, the CDR3 is TGTGCCAGTAGGGACCTCGGGGGCAATCAGCCCCAGCATTTT. Amino acid sequence: CASRDLGGNQPQHF. V and J are TRBV19 and TRBJ1-5; no firm D call. The germline gives CDR1 LNHDA, CDR2 SQIVND (reference sequence). Between the trimmed V and J ends, which lost 6 bases and 2 bases, there was a span of 11 bases. The CDR3 is 14 amino acids. Complete variable domain (other parts from reference TRBV19 and TRBJ1-5): DGGITQSPKYLFRKEGQNVTLSCEQNLNHDAMYWYRQDPGQGLRLIYYSQIVNDFQKGDIAEGYSVSREKKESFPLTVTSAQKNPTAFYLCASRDLGGNQPQHFGDGTRLSIL.

This clonotype was found a few times. A much larger clone lies a single base off, so this may be a read error. CDR3 sequence reads: CASSADSYGYTF. In nucleotides, the CDR3 is TGTGCCAGCAGCGCCGACAGCTATGGCTACACCTTC. V gene TRBV6-2 or TRBV6-3 combines with J gene TRBJ1-2; the D gene is possibly TRBD1 (5 bases). The CDR3 spans 12 residues. Germline V CDR1 and CDR2: MNHEY, SVGEGT. V shed 6 bases and J shed 4 bases, with 9 bases lying between them.